This T cell receptor beta chain was identified in a study of Graves' ophthalmopathy and Graves' hyperthyroidism. Across the whole study: Ophthalmopathy not arising within 18 months of follow-up defined hyperthyroidism as stable.

For repertoire sequencing, the TCR beta CDR3 regions were amplified from RNA transcripts. Second-round multiplex PCR came after a first-round RT-PCR that employed HTBI primers. TCRdb recomputed calls from the multiplex PCR reads with MiXCR, one row per CDR3 protein. Here the sample spans around 590,000 distinct CDR3 sequences, roughly 39% being singletons. Study-wide results and limits: Most expanded clonotypes in thyroid above 0.001 frequency also showed up in blood. Researchers report that a 13-signature model separated ophthalmopathy from stable hyperthyroidism, posting less than 90% sensitivity and 81.08% specificity.

Germline V gene sequence: CDR1 MNHEY, CDR2 SVGAGI. The CDR3 loop spans 14 amino acids. V shed 0 bases and J shed 3 bases, with 8 bases lying between them. This clonotype was observed a handful of times. The antigen is unknown. No donor had other autoimmune disease, uncontrolled infection, pregnancy or lactation. The origin of this receptor is an adult man with Graves' hyperthyroidism. Sequencing was performed on peripheral blood or thyroid tissue (not recorded which). V and J are TRBV6-5 and TRBJ2-5; tentative D call: TRBD2 (5 bases). CDR3 nucleotide sequence: TGTGCCAGCAGTTACTCGGAGGCAGAAGAGACCCAGTACTTC. This sequence encodes CASSYSEAEETQYF.